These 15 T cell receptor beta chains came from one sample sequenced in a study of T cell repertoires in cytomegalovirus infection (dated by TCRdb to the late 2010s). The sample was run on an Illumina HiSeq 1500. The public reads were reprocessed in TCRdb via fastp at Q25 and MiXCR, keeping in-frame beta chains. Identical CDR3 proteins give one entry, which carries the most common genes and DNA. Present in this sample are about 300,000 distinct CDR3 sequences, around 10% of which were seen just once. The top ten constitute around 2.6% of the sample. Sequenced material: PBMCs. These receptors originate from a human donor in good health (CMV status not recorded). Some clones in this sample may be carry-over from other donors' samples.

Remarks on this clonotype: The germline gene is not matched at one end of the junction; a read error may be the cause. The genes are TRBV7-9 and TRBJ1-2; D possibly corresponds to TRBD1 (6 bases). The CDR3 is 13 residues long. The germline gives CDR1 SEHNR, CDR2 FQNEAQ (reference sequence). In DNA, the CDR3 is TGCGGAGCAGGGGCCCAGGATGGCTATGGCTACACCTTC. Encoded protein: CGAGAQDGYGYTF.

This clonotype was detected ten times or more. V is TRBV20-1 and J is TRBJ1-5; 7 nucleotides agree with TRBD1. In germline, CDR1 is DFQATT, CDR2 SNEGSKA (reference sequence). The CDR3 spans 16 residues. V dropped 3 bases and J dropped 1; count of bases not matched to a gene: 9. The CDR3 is CSASLLGTESNQPQHF. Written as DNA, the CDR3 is TGCAGTGCTAGTCTTTTGGGGACAGAGAGCAATCAGCCCCAGCATTTT.

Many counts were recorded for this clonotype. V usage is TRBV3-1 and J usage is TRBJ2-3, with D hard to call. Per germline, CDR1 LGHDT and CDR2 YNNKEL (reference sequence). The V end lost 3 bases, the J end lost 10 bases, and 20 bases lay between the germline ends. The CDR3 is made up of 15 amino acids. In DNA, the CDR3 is TGTGCCAGCAGCCATCACACTTGGCGGTTTGGGGCGCAGTATTTT. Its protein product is CASSHHTWRFGAQYF.

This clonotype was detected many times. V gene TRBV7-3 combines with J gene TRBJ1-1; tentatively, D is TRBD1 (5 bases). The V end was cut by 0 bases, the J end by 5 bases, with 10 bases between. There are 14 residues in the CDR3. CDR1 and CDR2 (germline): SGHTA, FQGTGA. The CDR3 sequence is CASSLTGTETEAFF. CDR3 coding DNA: TGTGCCAGCAGCTTAACAGGGACCGAAACTGAAGCTTTCTTT.

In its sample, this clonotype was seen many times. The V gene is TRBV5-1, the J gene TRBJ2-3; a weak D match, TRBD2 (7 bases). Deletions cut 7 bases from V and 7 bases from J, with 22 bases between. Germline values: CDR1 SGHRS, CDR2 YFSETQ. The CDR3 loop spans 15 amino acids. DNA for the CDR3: TGCGCCAGCTCTGGGGGCGGGGGCACTCGGAATACGCAGTATTTT. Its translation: CASSGGGGTRNTQYF.

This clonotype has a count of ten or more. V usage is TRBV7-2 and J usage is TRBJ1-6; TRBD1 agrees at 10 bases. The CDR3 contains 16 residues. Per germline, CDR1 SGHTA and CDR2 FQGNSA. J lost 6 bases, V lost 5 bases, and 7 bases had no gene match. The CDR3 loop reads CASSLFGTGVNSPLHF. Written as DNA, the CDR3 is TGTGCCAGCAGCCTTTTCGGGACAGGGGTTAATTCACCCCTCCACTTT.

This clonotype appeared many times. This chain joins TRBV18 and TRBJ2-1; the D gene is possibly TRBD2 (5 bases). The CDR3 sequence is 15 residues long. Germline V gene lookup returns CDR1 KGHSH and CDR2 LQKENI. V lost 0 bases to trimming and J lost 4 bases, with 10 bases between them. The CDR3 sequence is CASSPPGLGYNEQFF. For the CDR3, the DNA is TGTGCCAGCTCACCACCCGGACTGGGATACAATGAGCAGTTCTTC.

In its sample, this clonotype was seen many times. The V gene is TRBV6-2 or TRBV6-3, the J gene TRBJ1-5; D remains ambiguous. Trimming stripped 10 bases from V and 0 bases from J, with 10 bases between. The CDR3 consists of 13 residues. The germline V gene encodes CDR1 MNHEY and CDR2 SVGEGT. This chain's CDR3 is CATRDYSNQPQHF. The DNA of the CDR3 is TGTGCCACCAGAGATTATAGCAATCAGCCCCAGCATTTT.

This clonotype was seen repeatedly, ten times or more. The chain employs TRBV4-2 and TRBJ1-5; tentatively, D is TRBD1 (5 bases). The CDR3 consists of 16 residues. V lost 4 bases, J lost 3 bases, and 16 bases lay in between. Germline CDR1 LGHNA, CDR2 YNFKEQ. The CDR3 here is CASSLQAGGDNQPQHF. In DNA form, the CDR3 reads TGTGCCAGCAGCCTACAAGCAGGAGGGGACAATCAGCCCCAGCATTTT.

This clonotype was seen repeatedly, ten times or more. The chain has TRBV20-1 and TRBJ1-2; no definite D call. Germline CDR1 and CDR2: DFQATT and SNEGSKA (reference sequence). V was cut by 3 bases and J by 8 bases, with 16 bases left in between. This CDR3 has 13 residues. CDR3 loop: CSASGPHRLGYTF. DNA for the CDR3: TGCAGTGCTAGCGGACCTCATAGATTAGGCTACACCTTC.

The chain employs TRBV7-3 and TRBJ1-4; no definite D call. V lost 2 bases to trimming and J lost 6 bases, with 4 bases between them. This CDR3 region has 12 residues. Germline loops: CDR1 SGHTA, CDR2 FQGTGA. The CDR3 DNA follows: TGTGCCAGCAGCTTAGATCATGAAAAACTGTTTTTT. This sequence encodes CASSLDHEKLFF.

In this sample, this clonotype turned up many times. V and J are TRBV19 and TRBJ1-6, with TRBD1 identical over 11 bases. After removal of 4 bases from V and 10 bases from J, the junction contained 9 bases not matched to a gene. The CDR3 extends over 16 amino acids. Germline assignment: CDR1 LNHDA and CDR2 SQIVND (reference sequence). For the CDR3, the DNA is TGTGCCAGTAGTACCTTCCGGGACAGGGGGAACTCACCCCTCCACTTT. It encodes CASSTFRDRGNSPLHF.

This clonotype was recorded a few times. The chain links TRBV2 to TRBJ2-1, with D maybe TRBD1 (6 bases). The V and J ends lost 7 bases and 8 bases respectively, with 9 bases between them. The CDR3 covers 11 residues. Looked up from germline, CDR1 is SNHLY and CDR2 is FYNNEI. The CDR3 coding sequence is TGTGCCAGCACTGAGGGGGATGAGCAGTTCTTC. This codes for CASTEGDEQFF.

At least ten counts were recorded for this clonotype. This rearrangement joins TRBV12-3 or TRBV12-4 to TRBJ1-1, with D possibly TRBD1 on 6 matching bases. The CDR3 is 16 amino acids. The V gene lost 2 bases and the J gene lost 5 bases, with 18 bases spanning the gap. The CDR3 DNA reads TGTGCCAGCAGTTTATCGTTCGGGGGCAAGGGGACTGAAGCTTTCTTT. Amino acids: CASSLSFGGKGTEAFF.

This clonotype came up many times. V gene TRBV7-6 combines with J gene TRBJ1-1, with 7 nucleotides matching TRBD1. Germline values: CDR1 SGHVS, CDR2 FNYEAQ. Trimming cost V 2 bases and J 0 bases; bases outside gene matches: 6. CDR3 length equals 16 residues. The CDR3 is CASSLNRGYVNTEAFF. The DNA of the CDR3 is TGTGCCAGCAGCTTAAACAGGGGCTACGTGAACACTGAAGCTTTCTTT.